This T cell receptor beta chain was documented in a study of T cell repertoires in cytomegalovirus infection. Study conclusions and caveats: Ex vivo, HLA-C-restricted CMV-specific TCR beta clonotypes prevailed over the rest of the response. Carriers of CMV plus the relevant HLA were identified by cumulative public TCR beta family frequency.

One entry per CDR3 protein results from TCRdb running MiXCR on the reads. The sample lists 450,000 to 550,000 distinct CDR3 sequences; about 15% were seen once. The sample holds many counts of this clonotype. Its antigen is undetermined. The receptor comes from a human donor in good health (CMV status not recorded). Some clones in this sample may be carry-over from other donors' samples. Material: CD8+ T cells from PBMCs.

Here the CDR3 DNA reads TGTGCCAGCAGTCCCGACAGTGTCGGTTATAATTCACCCCTCCACTTT. Translated, it gives CASSPDSVGYNSPLHF. The chain recombines TRBV27 with TRBJ1-6; the D gene is possibly TRBD1 (5 bases). Germline CDR1 MNHEY, CDR2 SMNVEV (reference sequence). Trimming removed 5 bases at V and 4 bases at J, with 15 bases between. The CDR3 covers 16 residues.